Each of the 12 T cell receptor beta chains below was sequenced from the same sample in a study of blood T cell repertoires in COVID-19. Sequenced by immunoSEQ multiplex PCR; TCRdb stores in-frame clones only, minus some. The sample consists of about 130,000 clones, around 78% of them appearing once. The source material was peripheral blood. The receptor source for this set is a human donor in a cohort sampled during active COVID-19.

J is TRBJ2-2 and V is TRBV24-1, with TRBD2 as a possible D gene (6 bases). Trimming removed 7 bases from V and 6 bases from J, with 8 bases in between. CDR3 size: 12 residues. Germline V gene lookup returns CDR1 KGHDR and CDR2 SFDVKD. The CDR3 protein is CATRGGSGELFF. CDR3 coding DNA: TGTGCCACCAGAGGAGGGTCCGGGGAGCTGTTTTTT.

This rearrangement joins TRBV19 to TRBJ1-1; no clear D gene. Deletions cut 6 bases from V and 2 bases from J, with 10 bases between. CDR3 length equals 13 residues. In germline, CDR1 is LNHDA, CDR2 SQIVND (reference sequence). CDR3 region: CASSPSVNTEAFF. As DNA, the CDR3 is TGTGCCAGTAGCCCCTCTGTCAACACTGAAGCTTTCTTT.

V is TRBV2 and J is TRBJ2-7; D gene ambiguous. Deletions cut 6 bases from V and 2 bases from J, with 8 bases between. The V gene's germline CDR1 is SNHLY and CDR2 FYNNEI. The CDR3 spans 12 residues. The CDR3 loop reads CASRLSAYEQYF. Written as DNA, the CDR3 is TGTGCCAGCAGACTTTCCGCCTACGAGCAGTACTTC.

The chain links TRBV5-1 to TRBJ1-2, with a possible D match to TRBD1 (5 bases). From germline, CDR1 is SGHRS and CDR2 YFSETQ. Trimming took 4 bases from V and 8 from J, leaving 15 bases between them. The CDR3 contains 13 residues. CDR3 sequence (DNA): TGCGCCAGCAGCCGCCCGGCGGGGGTCGGCTACACCTTC. Amino acids: CASSRPAGVGYTF.

This chain links TRBV10-2 with TRBJ2-7; TRBD2 aligns across 14 bases. This CDR3 is built from 15 residues. The V gene's germline CDR1 is WSHSY and CDR2 SAAADI. J was trimmed by 3 bases and V by 6 bases; bases with no gene match: 4. CDR3 in DNA: TGCGCCAGCAGCCTAGGGACTAGCGGGGGCTACGAGCAGTACTTC. Its translation: CASSLGTSGGYEQYF.

CDR3 sequence reads: CAWSRGTTYEQYF. CDR3 coding DNA: TGTGCCTGGAGTCGAGGCACGACCTACGAGCAGTACTTC. V and J are TRBV30 and TRBJ2-7; D uncertain. V dropped 2 bases and J dropped 2 bases, with 10 bases sitting between them. Per the germline V gene, CDR1 is GTSNPN and CDR2 is SVGIG (reference sequence). The CDR3 totals 13 residues.

This clone was seen a single time. This chain joins TRBV7-2 and TRBJ1-6; a possible D gene is TRBD1 (5 bases). The CDR3 has 14 amino acids. Germline assignment: CDR1 SGHTA and CDR2 FQGNSA. V dropped 5 bases and J dropped 9 bases, with 14 bases sitting between them. DNA for the CDR3: TGTGCCAGCAGCCCCCAGGGATGGGGTTCACCCCTCCACTTT. The encoded protein is CASSPQGWGSPLHF.

The chain employs TRBV19 and TRBJ1-5; tentatively, D is TRBD1 (5 bases). Germline V gives CDR1 LNHDA, CDR2 SQIVND (reference sequence). V dropped 6 bases and J dropped 2 bases, with 20 bases sitting between them. The CDR3 totals 17 residues. CDR3 sequence (DNA): TGTGCCAGTAGCGAAATCCTAGGGGTACCGGGCAATCAGCCCCAGCATTTT. It encodes CASSEILGVPGNQPQHF.

The gene calls are TRBV5-6 and TRBJ2-2, with D possibly being TRBD2 (5 bases). V lost 4 bases and J 0 bases, leaving 10 bases between the germline ends. The CDR3 extends over 15 amino acids. Germline CDR1 SGHDT, CDR2 YYEEEE. CDR3 amino acids: CASSRWGANTGELFF. CDR3 coding DNA: TGTGCCAGCAGCCGGTGGGGAGCGAACACCGGGGAGCTGTTTTTT.

The genes are TRBV7-8 and TRBJ2-3; D may be TRBD2 (5 bases). The CDR3 totals 15 residues. The V end was cut by 7 bases, the J end by 4 bases, with 18 bases between. CDR1 and CDR2 from the germline V gene are SGHVS and FQNEAQ. The CDR3 sequence: CASKKKRADPDTQYF. CDR3 nucleotides: TGTGCCAGCAAGAAGAAGAGGGCAGACCCAGATACGCAGTATTTT.

The chain joins TRBV11-2 to TRBJ2-2, with D tentatively TRBD1 (6 bases). The CDR3 contains 17 residues. With 3 bases removed from V and 5 bases from J, the gap between germline ends came to 19 bases. The germline CDR1 and CDR2 sequences are SGHAT and FQNNGV. The CDR3 DNA reads as TGTGCCAGCAGCTTCCCCATGATGGACAGATTAACCGGGGAGCTGTTTTTT. This gives the protein CASSFPMMDRLTGELFF.

Comment on this clone: The sample contains more than one DNA sequence encoding this CDR3. V usage is TRBV9 and J usage is TRBJ1-2, with a tentative D call TRBD1 (6 bases). Trimming removed 0 bases from V and 5 bases from J, with 8 bases in between. This CDR3 has 13 residues. The germline CDR1 and CDR2 sequences are SGDLS and YYNGEE. CDR3 bases: TGTGCCAGCAGCGTAGCAACAGGGTATGGCTACACCTTC. Translating it yields CASSVATGYGYTF.